Sequencing of this TCR beta chain was carried out in a study of blood T cell repertoires in COVID-19. Germline V gene data show CDR1 as KGHSH and CDR2 as LQKENI. The length of the CDR3 is 14 residues. The V gene lost 3 bases and the J gene lost 2 bases, with 11 bases spanning the gap. The protocol was immunoSEQ multiplex PCR, while the TCRdb copy is restricted to in-frame clones and leaves out a portion. The data hold 90,000 or so clones, with around 90% observed a single time. The sequenced sample was peripheral blood. The chain has TRBV18 and TRBJ2-7; perhaps TRBD1 as D (6 bases). This TCR derives from a woman older than 75 with active or convalescent COVID-19. The DNA for the CDR3 is TGTGCCAGCTCACCGGGGACACAAACCTACGAGCAGTACTTC. As protein: CASSPGTQTYEQYF.